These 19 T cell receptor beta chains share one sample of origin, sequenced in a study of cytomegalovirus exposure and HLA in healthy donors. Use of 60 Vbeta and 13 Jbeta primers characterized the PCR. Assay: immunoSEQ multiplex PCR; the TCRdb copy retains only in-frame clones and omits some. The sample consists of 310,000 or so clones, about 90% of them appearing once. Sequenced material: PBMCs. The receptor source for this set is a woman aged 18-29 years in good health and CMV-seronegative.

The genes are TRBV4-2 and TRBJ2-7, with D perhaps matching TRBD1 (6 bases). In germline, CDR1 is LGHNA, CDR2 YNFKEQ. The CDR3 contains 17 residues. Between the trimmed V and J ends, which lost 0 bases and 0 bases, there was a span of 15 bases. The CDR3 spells CASSQESGDRYSYEQYF. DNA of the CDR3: TGTGCCAGCAGCCAAGAATCCGGAGACAGGTACTCCTACGAGCAGTACTTC.

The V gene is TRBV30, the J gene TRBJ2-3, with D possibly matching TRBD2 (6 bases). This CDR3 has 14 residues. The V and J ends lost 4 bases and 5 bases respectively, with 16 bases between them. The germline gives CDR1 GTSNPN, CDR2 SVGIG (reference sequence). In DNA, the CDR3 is TGTGCCTGGATTCAAGGCGGGGTAAGAGATACGCAGTATTTT. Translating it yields CAWIQGGVRDTQYF.

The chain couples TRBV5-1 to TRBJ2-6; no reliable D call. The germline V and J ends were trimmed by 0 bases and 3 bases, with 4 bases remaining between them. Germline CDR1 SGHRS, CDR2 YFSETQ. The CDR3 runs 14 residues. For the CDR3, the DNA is TGCGCCAGCAGCTTGGTCTATGGGGCCAACGTCCTGACTTTC. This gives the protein CASSLVYGANVLTF.

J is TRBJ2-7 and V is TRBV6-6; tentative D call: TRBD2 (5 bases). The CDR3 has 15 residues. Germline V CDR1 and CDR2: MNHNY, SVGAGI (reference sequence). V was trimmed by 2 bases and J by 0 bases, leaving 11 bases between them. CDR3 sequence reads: CASSYPRESSYEQYF. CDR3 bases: TGTGCCAGCAGTTACCCTCGGGAAAGCTCCTACGAGCAGTACTTC.

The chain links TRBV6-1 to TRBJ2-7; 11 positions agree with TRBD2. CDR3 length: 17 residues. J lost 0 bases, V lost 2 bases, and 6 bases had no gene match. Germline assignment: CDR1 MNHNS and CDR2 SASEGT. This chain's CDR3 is CASSEFTSGGSSYEQYF. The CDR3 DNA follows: TGTGCCAGCAGTGAATTCACTAGCGGGGGAAGCTCCTACGAGCAGTACTTC.

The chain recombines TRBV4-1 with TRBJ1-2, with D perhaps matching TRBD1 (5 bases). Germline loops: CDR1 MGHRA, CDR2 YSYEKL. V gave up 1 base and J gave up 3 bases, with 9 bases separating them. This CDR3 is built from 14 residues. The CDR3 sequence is CASSQVGDYYGYTF. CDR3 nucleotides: TGCGCCAGCAGCCAAGTCGGGGACTACTATGGCTACACCTTC.

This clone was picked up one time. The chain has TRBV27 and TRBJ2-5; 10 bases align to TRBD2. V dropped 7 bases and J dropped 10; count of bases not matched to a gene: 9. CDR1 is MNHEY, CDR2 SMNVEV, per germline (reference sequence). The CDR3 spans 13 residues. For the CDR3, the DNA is TGTGCCAGCACAGCGGGGGGGCTATCGGTCCAGTACTTC. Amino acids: CASTAGGLSVQYF.

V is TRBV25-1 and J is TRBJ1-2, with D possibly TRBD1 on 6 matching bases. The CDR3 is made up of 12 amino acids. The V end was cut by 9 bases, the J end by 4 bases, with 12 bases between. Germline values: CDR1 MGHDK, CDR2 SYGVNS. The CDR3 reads CASQGLSYGYTF. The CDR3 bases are TGTGCCAGTCAGGGGTTGAGCTATGGCTACACCTTC.

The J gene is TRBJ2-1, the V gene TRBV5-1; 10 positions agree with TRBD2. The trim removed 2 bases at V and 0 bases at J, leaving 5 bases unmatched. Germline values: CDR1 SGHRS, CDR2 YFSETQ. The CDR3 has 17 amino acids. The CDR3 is CASSLLAGPSSYNEQFF. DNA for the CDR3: TGCGCCAGCAGCTTACTAGCGGGACCGAGCTCCTACAATGAGCAGTTCTTC. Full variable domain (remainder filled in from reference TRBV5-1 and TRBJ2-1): KAGVTQTPRYLIKTRGQQVTLSCSPISGHRSVSWYQQTPGQGLQFLFEYFSETQRNKGNFPGRFSGRQFSNSRSEMNVSTLELGDSALYLCASSLLAGPSSYNEQFFGPGTRLTVL.

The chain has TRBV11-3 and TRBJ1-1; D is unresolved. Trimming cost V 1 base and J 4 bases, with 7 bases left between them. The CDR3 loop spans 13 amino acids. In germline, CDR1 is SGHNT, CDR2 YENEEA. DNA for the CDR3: TGTGCCAGCAGCTTAGGGGCAGGCACTGAAGCTTTCTTT. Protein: CASSLGAGTEAFF.

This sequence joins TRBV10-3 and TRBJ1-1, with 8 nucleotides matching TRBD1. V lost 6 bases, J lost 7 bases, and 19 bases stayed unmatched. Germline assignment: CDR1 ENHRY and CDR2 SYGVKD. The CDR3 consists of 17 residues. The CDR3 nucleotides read TGTGCCATCAGGATGACAGGGGAGAGGCCGGGAGCGGATGAAGCTTTCTTT. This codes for CAIRMTGERPGADEAFF.

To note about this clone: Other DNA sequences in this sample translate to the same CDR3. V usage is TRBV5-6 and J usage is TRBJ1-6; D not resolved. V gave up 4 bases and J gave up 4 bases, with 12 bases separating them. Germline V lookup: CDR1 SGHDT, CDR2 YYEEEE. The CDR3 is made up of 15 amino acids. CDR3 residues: CASSPKHRYNSPLHF. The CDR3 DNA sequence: TGTGCCAGCAGCCCTAAGCACCGATATAATTCACCCCTCCACTTT.

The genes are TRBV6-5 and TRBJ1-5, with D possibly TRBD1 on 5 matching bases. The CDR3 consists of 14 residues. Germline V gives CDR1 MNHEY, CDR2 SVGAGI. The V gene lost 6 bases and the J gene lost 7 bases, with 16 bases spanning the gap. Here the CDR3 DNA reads TGTGCCAGCAGGCGGGGGGTAGGAGTACAGCCCCAGCATTTT. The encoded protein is CASRRGVGVQPQHF.

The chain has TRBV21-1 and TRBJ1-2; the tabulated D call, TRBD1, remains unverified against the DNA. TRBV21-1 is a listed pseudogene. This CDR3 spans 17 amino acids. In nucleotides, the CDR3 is TGTGCCAGCAGCAAGCTGGCCTCCCGGGACAGATGCTATGGCTACACCTTC. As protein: CASSKLASRDRCYGYTF.

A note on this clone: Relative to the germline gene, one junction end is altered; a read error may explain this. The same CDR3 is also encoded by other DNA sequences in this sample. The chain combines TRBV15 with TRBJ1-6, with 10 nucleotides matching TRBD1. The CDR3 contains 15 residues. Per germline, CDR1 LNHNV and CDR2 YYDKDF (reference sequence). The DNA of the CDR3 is TGTGCCTCCGGGACAGGGGATTCCTATAATTCCCCCCTCCACTTT. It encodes CASGTGDSYNSPLHF.

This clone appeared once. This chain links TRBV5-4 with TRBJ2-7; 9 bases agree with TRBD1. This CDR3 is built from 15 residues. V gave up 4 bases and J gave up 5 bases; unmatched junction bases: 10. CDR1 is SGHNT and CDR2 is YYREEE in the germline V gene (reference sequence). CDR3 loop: CASSRDRDFGNEQYF. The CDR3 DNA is TGTGCCAGCAGCCGGGACAGGGATTTTGGGAACGAGCAGTACTTC.

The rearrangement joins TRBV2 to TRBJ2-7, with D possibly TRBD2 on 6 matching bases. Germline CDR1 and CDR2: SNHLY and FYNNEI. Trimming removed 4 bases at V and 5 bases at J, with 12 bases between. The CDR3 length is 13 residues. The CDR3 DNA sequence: TGTGCCAGCAGTGCGCAGCGGGCCCACGAGCAGTACTTC. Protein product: CASSAQRAHEQYF.

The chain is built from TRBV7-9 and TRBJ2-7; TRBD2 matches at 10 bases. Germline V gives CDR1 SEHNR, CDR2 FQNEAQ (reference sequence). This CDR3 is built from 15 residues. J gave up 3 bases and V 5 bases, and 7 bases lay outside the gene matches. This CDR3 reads CASSLTSGALYEQYF. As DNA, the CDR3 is TGTGCCAGCAGCCTAACTAGCGGGGCTCTCTACGAGCAGTACTTC.

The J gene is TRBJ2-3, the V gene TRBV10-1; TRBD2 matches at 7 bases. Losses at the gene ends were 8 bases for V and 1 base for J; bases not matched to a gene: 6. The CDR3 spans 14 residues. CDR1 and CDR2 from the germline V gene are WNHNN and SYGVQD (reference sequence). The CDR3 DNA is TGCGCCAGCCCTACCGGGGGGTGCACAGATACGCAGTATTTT. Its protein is CASPTGGCTDTQYF.